The entry that follows covers one T cell receptor (beta chain) sequence. Its antigen is currently unknown. The Oncomine TCR Beta short-read assay was what sequenced the DNA obtained from cultured CD4+ T cells. TCRdb analysed the PCR reads with MiXCR anew, one entry per CDR3 protein. Of roughly 25,000 distinct CDR3 sequences listed, about three fifths are singletons. The source of the sample is a study of vaccination and CD4 T cells after COVID-19. Germline-derived CDR1 and CDR2 are MNHNS and SASEGT. Trimming cost V 6 bases and J 3 bases, with 14 bases left between them. The CDR3 sequence is 14 residues long. Treatment: approximately 9-day PBMC culture with coronavirus spike peptide pools or control peptides (ViraFEST assay).

This TCR derives from a human donor who had recovered from COVID-19. The sequencing input was CD4+ T cells from blood, cultured in vitro. V gene TRBV6-1 combines with J gene TRBJ1-2, with D maybe TRBD1 (5 bases). In DNA, the CDR3 is TGTGCCAGCAGGAGCGGGACGGTGGACTATGGCTACACCTTC. This translates into CASRSGTVDYGYTF.